The clone carrying this TCR beta chain was counted many times. As yet, its antigen is unknown. Researchers prepared the TCRbeta library using unique molecular identifiers, the study reports. Using its own MiXCR run on the PCR reads, TCRdb lists one record per CDR3 protein. There are around 450,000 distinct CDR3 sequences in the sample; over 9.5% occur only once, and 2% lies in the top ten. This record belongs to a study of T-cell reconstitution after alpha-beta-depleted transplantation in children. Findings and caveats of the study: The high TCRbeta diversity at day 60 in some patients came from surviving recipient T cells and thymic progenitors. One year post-transplant, T-cell counts and diversity were largely derived from T cells produced anew. Several hundred expanded graft clones reportedly gave rise to the alpha-beta T cells present about two months after transplant.

Here the sequenced sample was PBMCs, taken before TCRalphabeta/CD19-depleted stem cell transplant. The clonotype comes from a child younger than 10 with inherited bone marrow failure, due to receive a stem cell transplant.

The DNA for the CDR3 is TGTGCCAGCACCAACCGGGACAGGGGCTCGGAGACCCAGTACTTC. It specifies CASTNRDRGSETQYF. V and J are TRBV12-3 or TRBV12-4 and TRBJ2-5; the match to TRBD1 covers 10 bases. The CDR3 is 15 residues long. V was pared by 7 bases and J by 5 bases, with 10 bases of the junction left unmatched.